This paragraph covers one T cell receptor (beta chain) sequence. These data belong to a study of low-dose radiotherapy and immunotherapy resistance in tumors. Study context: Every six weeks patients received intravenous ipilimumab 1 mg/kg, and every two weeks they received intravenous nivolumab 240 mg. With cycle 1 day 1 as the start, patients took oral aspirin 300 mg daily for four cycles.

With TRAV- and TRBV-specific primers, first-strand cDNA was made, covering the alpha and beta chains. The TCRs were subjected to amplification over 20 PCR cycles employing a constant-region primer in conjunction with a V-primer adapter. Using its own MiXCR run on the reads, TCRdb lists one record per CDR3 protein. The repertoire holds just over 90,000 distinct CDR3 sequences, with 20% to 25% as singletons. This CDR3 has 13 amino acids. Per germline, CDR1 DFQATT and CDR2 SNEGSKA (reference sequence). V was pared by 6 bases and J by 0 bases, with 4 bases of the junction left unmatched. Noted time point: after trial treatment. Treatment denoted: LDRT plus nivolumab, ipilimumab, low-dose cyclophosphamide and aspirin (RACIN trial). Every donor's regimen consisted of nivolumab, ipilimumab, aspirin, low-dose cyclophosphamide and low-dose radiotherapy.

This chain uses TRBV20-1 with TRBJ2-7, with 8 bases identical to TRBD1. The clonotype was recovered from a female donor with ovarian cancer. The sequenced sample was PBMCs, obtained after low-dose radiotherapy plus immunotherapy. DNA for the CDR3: TGCAGTGCCTTCGGGACAGGCTCCTACGAGCAGTACTTC. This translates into CSAFGTGSYEQYF.